The clone carrying this TCR beta chain was found a few times. Its target is not known. CDR1 is ENHRY, CDR2 SYGVKD, per germline. The CDR3 loop spans 14 amino acids. Trimming stripped 11 bases from V and 4 bases from J, with 20 bases between. The primer mix had 60 Vbeta and 13 Jbeta primers. The protocol was immunoSEQ multiplex PCR, while the TCRdb copy is restricted to in-frame clones and leaves out a portion. Counted here are 130,000 or so clones, more than 75% occurring once; the ten biggest clones make up roughly 7.8%. This sample is drawn from a study of cytomegalovirus exposure and HLA in healthy donors. Study observations and caveats: The HLA-A and HLA-B alleles of most subjects were reportedly predicted accurately from TCR beta sequences. Under in vitro conditions, three CMV-associated chains were confirmed as specific for CMV antigens.

Sequenced sample: PBMCs. The TCR comes from a woman aged 50 to 65 in good health and CMV-seropositive. The rearrangement joins TRBV10-3 to TRBJ1-2; possibly TRBD1 for D (5 bases). This CDR3 reads CAGRGAAMGYGYTF. DNA of the CDR3: TGTGCCGGGCGCGGGGCGGCGATGGGCTATGGCTACACCTTC.